This T cell receptor beta chain was documented in a study of regulatory T cells in long-lasting Graves disease. Study-level findings and limits: Reduced TCR diversity was observed in persistent Graves' patients versus newly diagnosed patients.

Through Arm-PCR of CDR3 regions and iRepertoire HTBI primers, TCR beta libraries were built. In TCRdb, the multiplex PCR reads were re-called with MiXCR into one record per CDR3 protein. The sample lists some 410,000 distinct CDR3 sequences, about a sixth occurring once. Note on this clonotype: Its target is not known.

Time point specified: newly diagnosed GD, antithyroid drugs for less than 3 months. Scientists built the TCR library using RNA that was extracted from PBMCs. With 10 bases clipped from V and 6 bases from J, the junction kept 7 bases outside the gene matches. The CDR3 is made up of 12 amino acids. Germline CDR1 LNHDA, CDR2 SQIVND (reference sequence). Separately, the same data were catalogued under a study of T cells in Graves' hyperthyroidism and ophthalmopathy. That paper states: Hyperthyroidism of Graves' type that showed no ophthalmopathy progression within 18 months was stable. HTBI primers drove first-round RT-PCR of the TCR CDR3.

The receptor was derived from a woman aged 30 to 39 with Graves disease. J is TRBJ2-7 and V is TRBV19; TRBD1 matches 9 bases. This material consisted of peripheral blood mononuclear cells (PBMCs), taken at new diagnosis, from a patient treated with antithyroid drugs. CDR3 in DNA: TGTGCCACGGGACAGGGAAATCGCGAGCAGTACTTC. Translating gives CATGQGNREQYF.